The 11 T cell receptor beta chains presented below share a single source sample, sequenced in a study of blood T cell repertoires in COVID-19. TCRdb's copy holds only in-frame clones and misses some; the assay was immunoSEQ multiplex PCR. The data show 150,000 to 200,000 clones, approximately 82% seen once. The sequenced sample consisted of PBMCs or T cells enriched from blood (not recorded which). The receptors were gathered from a middle-aged man who had recovered from COVID-19.

V gene TRBV3-1 (or the pseudogene TRBV3-2) combines with J gene TRBJ2-1, with TRBD2 as a possible D gene (7 bases). The CDR3 consists of 11 residues. CDR1 LGHDT and CDR2 YNNKEL come from the germline V gene (reference sequence). Deletions cut 4 bases from V and 14 bases from J, with 12 bases between. The CDR3: CASSRGGRKFF. The CDR3 nucleotides read TGTGCCAGCAGCCGGGGGGGGCGGAAGTTCTTC.

The chain couples TRBV10-2 to TRBJ1-4; D might be TRBD1 (5 bases). V lost 7 bases, J lost 5 bases, and 14 bases lay in between. CDR1 and CDR2 (germline): WSHSY, SAAADI. CDR3 length equals 14 residues. The CDR3 sequence is CASTRQSPNEKLFF. For the CDR3, the DNA is TGCGCCAGCACGAGACAGAGTCCGAATGAAAAACTGTTTTTT.

The chain employs TRBV29-1 and TRBJ2-2, with D maybe TRBD1 (6 bases). Trimming left V 7 bases short and J 1 base short, with 13 bases between. The CDR3 loop spans 14 amino acids. Germline assignment: CDR1 SQVTM and CDR2 ANQGSEA. The CDR3 loop reads CSAKQGKNTGELFF. The CDR3 DNA reads as TGCAGCGCAAAACAGGGAAAGAACACCGGGGAGCTGTTTTTT.

V usage is TRBV24-1 and J usage is TRBJ1-2; TRBD1 might be the D (5 bases). With 10 bases removed from V and 7 bases from J, the gap between germline ends came to 9 bases. The germline V gene has CDR1 KGHDR and CDR2 SFDVKD. The CDR3 covers 10 residues. The CDR3 spells CATYRSGYTF. The DNA of the CDR3 is TGTGCCACATACAGGTCTGGCTACACCTTC.

The chain links TRBV24-1 to TRBJ1-1, with a weak D call TRBD1 (5 bases). V dropped 5 bases and J dropped 4 bases, with 13 bases sitting between them. The germline V gene has CDR1 KGHDR and CDR2 SFDVKD. This CDR3 is 14 amino acids long. The CDR3: CATSGPGLRTEAFF. DNA for the CDR3: TGTGCCACCAGTGGTCCAGGGCTGCGCACTGAAGCTTTCTTT.

The V gene is TRBV5-6, the J gene TRBJ1-2; D unresolved. Trimming cost V 4 bases and J 5 bases, with 12 bases left between them. Germline V gene data show CDR1 as SGHDT and CDR2 as YYEEEE. The CDR3 runs 13 residues. CDR3 sequence reads: CASSPGFGYGYTF. Written as DNA, the CDR3 is TGTGCCAGCAGCCCGGGGTTTGGGTATGGCTACACCTTC.

The chain couples TRBV11-1 to TRBJ2-7, with 8 bases identical to TRBD1. With 5 bases clipped from V and 5 bases from J, the junction kept 5 bases outside the gene matches. CDR1 and CDR2 (germline): SGHAT, FQDESV (reference sequence). The CDR3 totals 13 residues. The CDR3 DNA reads as TGTGCCAGCAGCCGAGGGACAGGTAACGAGCAGTACTTC. Protein sequence: CASSRGTGNEQYF.

The chain couples TRBV27 to TRBJ1-1, with D maybe TRBD1 (6 bases). The V gene's germline CDR1 is MNHEY and CDR2 SMNVEV (reference sequence). The CDR3 consists of 13 residues. V was clipped by 3 bases and J by 5 bases, with 10 bases between them. The CDR3 reads CASSFLRGTEAFF. CDR3 nucleotide sequence: TGTGCCAGCAGTTTCCTCAGGGGTACTGAAGCTTTCTTT.

The sample holds a few counts of this clone. V gene TRBV19 combines with J gene TRBJ1-5; 8 nucleotides match TRBD1. CDR1 and CDR2 from the germline V gene are LNHDA and SQIVND (reference sequence). The CDR3 sequence is 16 residues long. With V trimmed by 3 bases and J by 7 bases, 11 bases remained unmatched. In DNA form, the CDR3 reads TGTGCCAGTAGTATCGGGGTAAGGACAGGGCTCCAGCCCCAGCATTTT. Translated, it gives CASSIGVRTGLQPQHF.

The rearrangement links TRBV4-1 to TRBJ2-5; a weak D match, TRBD1 (6 bases). Germline assignment: CDR1 MGHRA and CDR2 YSYEKL. V lost 1 base and J 1 base, leaving 10 bases between the germline ends. The CDR3 is 15 amino acids. CDR3 bases: TGCGCCAGCAGCCAAGGCAGGGGTAGCCAAGAGACCCAGTACTTC. It encodes CASSQGRGSQETQYF.

This rearrangement joins TRBV6-9 to TRBJ1-3; 9 nucleotides line up with TRBD1. Germline CDR1 MNHGY, CDR2 SVAAGI. The CDR3 extends over 15 amino acids. The J segment lost 2 bases and the V segment lost 2 bases, leaving 1 base of the junction unmatched. The CDR3 is CASSYRQGAGNTIYF. In nucleotides, the CDR3 is TGTGCCAGCAGTTATCGACAGGGGGCTGGAAACACCATATATTTT.